Sequencing of this T cell receptor (beta chain) was carried out in a study of cytomegalovirus exposure and HLA in healthy donors. PCR was performed using 60 Vbeta and 13 Jbeta primers. Using immunoSEQ multiplex PCR, the repertoire was profiled, and TCRdb retains in-frame clones only, with some absent. The top ten clones hold about 1.3% of a sample with some 150,000 clones, 80% of them seen once. Looked up from germline, CDR1 is SGDLS and CDR2 is YYNGEE. Trimming removed 4 bases from V and 1 base from J; junction bases left unmatched: 2. CDR3 length: 14 amino acids. The TCR comes from a woman aged 45-65 years in good health and CMV-seronegative. Material for sequencing was PBMCs. The V and J genes are TRBV9 and TRBJ1-1; 9 positions match TRBD1. The CDR3 DNA follows: TGTGCCAGCAGCATGGGACAGGGGAACACTGAAGCTTTCTTT. It specifies CASSMGQGNTEAFF.